This paragraph covers one T cell receptor (beta chain) sequence. Its antigen is currently unknown. The germline CDR1 and CDR2 sequences are LNHDA and SQIVND (reference sequence). The CDR3 covers 11 residues. Trimming stripped 3 bases from V and 8 bases from J, with 5 bases between. This entry belongs to a study of cytomegalovirus exposure and HLA in healthy donors. Overall study findings and caveats: It was reported that TCR beta sequences correctly inferred the HLA-A and HLA-B alleles for most subjects. Many donors carried some public TCRs, although rarity characterized most TCR sequences. Later on, analysis showed that most CMV-associated TCR beta chains appeared to be HLA-restricted. Reports showed the classifier diagnosing cytomegalovirus status with high specificity and sensitivity.

The PCR was carried out with 60 Vbeta primers and 13 Jbeta primers. TCRdb's copy holds only in-frame clones and misses some; the assay was immunoSEQ multiplex PCR. The sample shows roughly 88,000 clones, over 60% of them seen only once. The clonotype was recovered from a man aged 25 to 40 in good health and CMV-seropositive. Sequenced sample: PBMCs. The V gene is TRBV19, the J gene TRBJ2-1; D call uncertain. In DNA, the CDR3 is TGTGCCAGTAGTATGAGATATGAGCAGTTCTTC. Translated, it gives CASSMRYEQFF.